The next 25 T cell receptor beta chains were all read from a single sample in a study of T-cell reconstitution after alpha-beta-depleted transplantation in children. Using unique molecular identifiers, the investigators prepared the TCRbeta library. TCRdb called the PCR reads again in MiXCR, with one record for every CDR3 protein. Of about 300,000 distinct CDR3 sequences in the sample, 6.5% to 9% were seen once. Broader study findings: Counts and diversity of T cells one year after transplant came mostly from newly produced T cells.

Which antigens these TCRs recognize remains unknown. Source: peripheral blood, taken 360 days after TCRalphabeta/CD19-depleted stem cell transplant. These receptors all stem from a female patient aged 2 to 10 who had a stem cell transplant for Fanconi anemia, so the T cells may come from the graft donor.

At least ten counts were recorded for this clonotype. The J gene is TRBJ2-4, the V gene TRBV28; 8 bases are a match to TRBD1. CDR1 is MDHEN and CDR2 is SYDVKM in the germline V gene. The CDR3 runs 15 residues. The junction had 4 bases not matched to a gene; V was cut back by 5 bases and J by 1 base. CDR3 DNA: TGTGCCAGCAGTCCGCGGACAGGGGCCAAAAACATTCAGTACTTC. Its translation is CASSPRTGAKNIQYF. Together with reference TRBV28 and TRBJ2-4, the CDR3 gives the full variable domain: DVKVTQSSRYLVKRTGEKVFLECVQDMDHENMFWYRQDPGLGLRLIYFSYDVKMKEKGDIPEGYSVSREKKERFSLILESASTNQTSMYLCASSPRTGAKNIQYFGAGTRLSVL.

A few counts support this clonotype. V and J are TRBV7-3 and TRBJ1-1; tentative D call: TRBD1 (5 bases). The V and J ends lost 2 bases and 4 bases respectively, with 8 bases between them. Per the germline V gene, CDR1 is SGHTA and CDR2 is FQGTGA. CDR3 length: 13 residues. In nucleotides, the CDR3 is TGTGCCAGCAGCTTAGGGGCCTTCACTGAAGCTTTCTTT. Translated: CASSLGAFTEAFF. Complete variable domain (other parts from reference TRBV7-3 and TRBJ1-1): GAGVSQTPSNKVTEKGKYVELRCDPISGHTALYWYRQSLGQGPEFLIYFQGTGAADDSGLPNDRFFAVRPEGSVSTLKIQRTERGDSAVYLCASSLGAFTEAFFGQGTRLTVV.

This clonotype was seen a few times. The V gene is TRBV30, the J gene TRBJ1-2; D remains ambiguous. V was cut by 2 bases and J by 3 bases, with 10 bases left in between. Germline V gene sequence: CDR1 GTSNPN, CDR2 SVGIG (reference sequence). This CDR3 region has 13 residues. In DNA, the CDR3 is TGTGCCTGGAGTCTTCGGAGGGACTATGGCTACACCTTC. Its protein product is CAWSLRRDYGYTF.

This clonotype was seen at least ten times. V usage is TRBV7-9 and J usage is TRBJ2-1, with D possibly being TRBD2 (5 bases). Germline V gives CDR1 SEHNR, CDR2 FQNEAQ (reference sequence). Trimming cost V 1 base and J 7 bases, with 8 bases left between them. There are 13 residues in the CDR3. The CDR3 sequence is CASSLVRVNEQFF. The CDR3 DNA is TGTGCCAGCAGCTTAGTGCGGGTAAATGAGCAGTTCTTC.

In its sample, this clonotype was seen many times. The chain has TRBV12-3 or TRBV12-4 and TRBJ2-1, with 8 positions matching TRBD2. J was trimmed by 9 bases and V by 7 bases; bases with no gene match: 5. CDR3 length: 12 amino acids. The CDR3, as DNA: TGTGCCAGCATGTCCGGGGGGGTTGAGCAGTTCTTC. Encoded protein: CASMSGGVEQFF.

This clonotype occurred many times. V and J are TRBV4-2 and TRBJ2-3; 11 bases line up with TRBD2. Unmatched junction bases numbered 10, after V lost 0 bases and J lost 2 bases. Germline values: CDR1 LGHNA, CDR2 YNFKEQ. The CDR3 runs 19 residues. The CDR3 nucleotides are TGTGCCAGCAGCCAAGATCATCTGCCTAGCGGGGGGCCCACAGATACGCAGTATTTT. Translated, it gives CASSQDHLPSGGPTDTQYF.

This chain links TRBV4-3 with TRBJ1-5, with D unresolved. CDR3 length equals 15 residues. Trimming cost V 1 base and J 5 bases, with 12 bases left between them. In germline, CDR1 is LGHNA, CDR2 YSLEER. CDR3 sequence (DNA): TGCGCCAGCAGCCAAGTGTTGGCGACGGATCAGCCCCAGCATTTT. Protein: CASSQVLATDQPQHF.

In this sample, this clonotype turned up many times. V and J are TRBV25-1 and TRBJ2-6; no reliable D call. Per germline, CDR1 MGHDK and CDR2 SYGVNS. Trimming shortened V by 5 bases and J by 2 bases, and 4 bases separated the two germline ends. CDR3 length: 13 residues. CDR3 DNA sequence: TGTGCCAGCAGTCATACTGGGGCCAACGTCCTGACTTTC. Translation: CASSHTGANVLTF.

The chain recombines TRBV10-2 with TRBJ2-7; tentatively, D is TRBD1 (5 bases). Per the germline V gene, CDR1 is WSHSY and CDR2 is SAAADI. Trimming left V 9 bases short and J 3 bases short, with 18 bases between. This CDR3 is built from 14 residues. The CDR3 DNA reads as TGCGCCAGTCAAAACCAGGGTCCCAACTACGAGCAGTACTTC. Protein product: CASQNQGPNYEQYF.

This clonotype was recorded a few times. The chain joins TRBV7-9 to TRBJ1-1, with 9 bases that match TRBD1. Germline V gives CDR1 SEHNR, CDR2 FQNEAQ (reference sequence). J gave up 5 bases and V 6 bases, and 13 bases lay outside the gene matches. The CDR3 runs to 16 residues. CDR3 in DNA: TGTGCCAGCAGGGGGGGGGACAGGGCGGTCATGACTGAAGCTTTCTTT. This encodes CASRGGDRAVMTEAFF.

The chain links TRBV29-1 to TRBJ1-1, with 7 bases identical to TRBD1. Germline CDR1 SQVTM, CDR2 ANQGSEA. CDR3 size: 13 residues. J lost 7 bases, V lost 6 bases, and 11 bases had no gene match. CDR3 nucleotides: TGCAGCGTCGCCCTAACAGGGGACTTTGAAGCTTTCTTT. Translating gives CSVALTGDFEAFF.

The sample holds many counts of this clonotype. The CDR3 region is CASSSRVGELFF. For the CDR3, the DNA is TGTGCCAGCAGCTCCAGGGTCGGGGAGCTGTTTTTT. J is TRBJ2-2 and V is TRBV7-3, with a tentative D call TRBD1 (5 bases). Trimming cost V 4 bases and J 7 bases, with 7 bases left between them. The CDR3 runs 12 residues. Per the germline V gene, CDR1 is SGHTA and CDR2 is FQGTGA.

J is TRBJ2-7 and V is TRBV7-8; 9 nucleotides align to TRBD1. Trimming removed 0 bases from V and 12 bases from J; junction bases left unmatched: 9. This CDR3 comprises 14 residues. Germline assignment: CDR1 SGHVS and CDR2 FQNEAQ. DNA for the CDR3: TGTGCCAGCAGCTTAGCGGGACAGGGATCGGTGGGGTACTTC. Protein product: CASSLAGQGSVGYF. Using reference TRBV7-8 and TRBJ2-7 for the parts outside the CDR3, the full variable domain is GAGVSQSPRYKVAKRGQDVALRCDPISGHVSLFWYQQALGQGPEFLTYFQNEAQLDKSGLPSDRFFAERPEGSVSTLKIQRTQQEDSAVYLCASSLAGQGSVGYFGPGTRLTVT.

This clonotype occurred many times. The J gene is TRBJ2-3, the V gene TRBV5-1; D unresolved. The germline V and J ends were trimmed by 0 bases and 2 bases, with 10 bases remaining between them. The CDR3 is 15 residues long. Germline lookup yields CDR1 SGHRS and CDR2 YFSETQ. The CDR3 reads CASSLVDPITDTQYF. The CDR3 region has the DNA TGCGCCAGCAGCTTGGTAGATCCTATCACAGATACGCAGTATTTT.

The chain recombines TRBV20-1 with TRBJ1-6, with D tentatively TRBD1 (6 bases). The germline CDR1 and CDR2 sequences are DFQATT and SNEGSKA (reference sequence). V shed 6 bases and J shed 7 bases, with 16 bases lying between them. CDR3 length equals 14 residues. The CDR3 region has the DNA TGCAGTGCGCCTGAACAGGGTAGGAATTCACCCCTCCACTTT. This translates into CSAPEQGRNSPLHF.

This clonotype was picked up many times. The J gene is TRBJ2-1, the V gene TRBV5-6; D gene unclear. This CDR3 is built from 12 residues. V was shortened by 3 bases and J by 6 bases, with 7 bases between the two germline ends. Germline V gene sequence: CDR1 SGHDT, CDR2 YYEEEE. In nucleotides, the CDR3 is TGTGCCAGCAGCTACCCCTCCAATGAGCAGTTCTTC. Its translation: CASSYPSNEQFF.

This clonotype was counted ten times or more. The chain recombines TRBV7-2 with TRBJ2-5, with TRBD2 matching over 7 bases. Germline V gene lookup returns CDR1 SGHTA and CDR2 FQGNSA. Trimming cost V 5 bases and J 4 bases; bases outside gene matches: 16. This CDR3 has 17 amino acids. CDR3 nucleotide sequence: TGTGCCAGCAGCCTTAGGACCGGGACTAACAACATAGAGACCCAGTACTTC. Amino acids: CASSLRTGTNNIETQYF.

This clonotype was seen at least ten times. The J gene is TRBJ2-7, the V gene TRBV20-1; 10 bases align to TRBD1. This CDR3 spans 16 amino acids. CDR1 DFQATT and CDR2 SNEGSKA come from the germline V gene (reference sequence). Unmatched junction bases numbered 14, after V lost 0 bases and J lost 9 bases. CDR3 protein: CSARDSRQGAKRGQYF. The CDR3 nucleotides are TGCAGTGCTAGAGATTCCCGACAGGGGGCTAAACGGGGGCAGTACTTC.

In this sample, this clonotype turned up many times. V is TRBV5-1 and J is TRBJ2-2, with 8 bases fitting TRBD2. This CDR3 is built from 15 residues. V dropped 0 bases and J dropped 5; count of bases not matched to a gene: 3. From germline, CDR1 is SGHRS and CDR2 YFSETQ. CDR3 region: CASSLATSGTGELFF. CDR3 DNA: TGCGCCAGCAGCTTGGCAACTAGCGGAACCGGGGAGCTGTTTTTT.

Ten or more counts support this clonotype. The chain couples TRBV12-3 or TRBV12-4 to TRBJ2-7; 8 nucleotides match TRBD1. V shed 4 bases and J 4 bases; nucleotides not matched to a gene: 18. This CDR3 comprises 18 residues. The CDR3 spells CASSSPLGQGKGSYEQYF. The CDR3 nucleotides are TGTGCCAGCAGTTCGCCCCTCGGACAGGGTAAGGGATCTTACGAGCAGTACTTC.

V gene TRBV16 combines with J gene TRBJ2-1, with 12 bases that match TRBD1. Germline V gene lookup returns CDR1 KGHSY and CDR2 FQNENV. The ends lost 6 bases at V and 7 bases at J; junction bases unmatched: 10. This CDR3 has 16 amino acids. CDR3 sequence reads: CASSRVPGQGANEQFF. The CDR3 region has the DNA TGTGCCAGCAGTCGTGTTCCGGGACAGGGGGCGAATGAGCAGTTCTTC. The full variable domain, completed using reference TRBV16 and TRBJ2-1, is GEEVAQTPKHLVRGEGQKAKLYCAPIKGHSYVFWYQQVLKNEFKFLISFQNENVFDETGMPKERFSAKCLPNSPCSLEIQATKLEDSAVYFCASSRVPGQGANEQFFGPGTRLTVL.

This clonotype has only a few counts. The rearrangement uses TRBV11-2 and TRBJ2-1; D is uncertain. Between the trimmed V and J ends, which lost 1 base and 6 bases, there was a span of 13 bases. CDR1 SGHAT and CDR2 FQNNGV come from the germline V gene. This CDR3 has 15 amino acids. CDR3 amino acids: CASSLVGVRSNEQFF. DNA for the CDR3: TGTGCCAGCAGCTTAGTAGGAGTCCGAAGCAATGAGCAGTTCTTC. Full variable domain (rest looked up from reference TRBV11-2 and TRBJ2-1): EAGVAQSPRYKIIEKRQSVAFWCNPISGHATLYWYQQILGQGPKLLIQFQNNGVVDDSQLPKDRFSAERLKGVDSTLKIQPAKLEDSAVYLCASSLVGVRSNEQFFGPGTRLTVL.

This clonotype was detected ten times or more. The V gene is TRBV29-1, the J gene TRBJ1-1, with D possibly TRBD1 on 5 matching bases. Germline V gene lookup returns CDR1 SQVTM and CDR2 ANQGSEA. Trimming stripped 8 bases from V and 4 bases from J, with 14 bases between. The CDR3 runs to 12 residues. The CDR3, as DNA: TGCAGCATTCCGGGGGGGGGCACTGAAGCTTTCTTT. As protein: CSIPGGGTEAFF.

This clonotype was observed many times. The V gene is TRBV10-2, the J gene TRBJ1-2; 10 bases match TRBD1. CDR3 size: 16 residues. In germline, CDR1 is WSHSY, CDR2 SAAADI. V lost 3 bases and J lost 3; bases outside the gene matches: 7. In DNA form, the CDR3 reads TGCGCCAGCAGTGACCCCGGGACAGGGGATTACTATGGCTACACCTTC. Its protein product is CASSDPGTGDYYGYTF.

There are many counts of this clonotype. V gene TRBV20-1 combines with J gene TRBJ2-7; 8 bases line up with TRBD2. In germline, CDR1 is DFQATT, CDR2 SNEGSKA (reference sequence). Trimming removed 0 bases from V and 5 bases from J; junction bases left unmatched: 6. CDR3 length: 14 amino acids. The CDR3 is CSARDGLAPNEQYV. The DNA for the CDR3 is TGCAGTGCTAGAGATGGACTAGCCCCCAACGAGCAGTACGTC.